A selection of T cell receptor beta chains follows, all from one sample in a study of multiple sclerosis patients with progressive multifocal leukoencephalopathy. Using immunoSEQ multiplex PCR, the repertoire was profiled, and TCRdb retains in-frame clones only, with some absent. The sample has under 30,000 clones, approximately 90% seen once; the top ten hold around 2.4%. The starting material was PBMCs, obtained from a patient treated with natalizumab. The receptors stem from a man between 25 and 39 years old with multiple sclerosis. Both conserved end residues are part of each CDR3. The D gene is left open where the match is weak. Clone size appears in some rows only: once, few, many, or a class for an expanded clone.

CDR3 protein: CASSLDLRDEQFF
CDR3 DNA: TGTGCCAGCAGCTTAGATCTGAGGGACGAGCAGTTCTTC
J gene: TRBJ2-1
clone size: NA
D gene: NA
V gene: TRBV7-8

CDR3 protein: CASSEFTGDTGELFF
CDR3 DNA: TGTGCCAGCAGTGAATTCACAGGGGACACCGGGGAGCTGTTTTTT
J gene: TRBJ2-2
clone size: NA
D gene: TRBD1
V gene: TRBV2

CDR3 protein: CASRGTSPAHQPQHF
CDR3 DNA: TGTGCCAGCAGGGGGACAAGTCCTGCCCATCAGCCCCAGCATTTT
J gene: TRBJ1-5
clone size: NA
D gene: NA
V gene: TRBV6-6

CDR3 protein: CASSSTLTYSGNTIYF
CDR3 DNA: TGTGCCAGCAGTTCCACCCTGACTTACTCTGGAAACACCATATATTTT
J gene: TRBJ1-3
clone size: NA
D gene: NA
V gene: TRBV27

CDR3 protein: CSVDQGGYTF
CDR3 DNA: TGCAGCGTTGACCAGGGGGGCTACACCTTC
J gene: TRBJ1-2
clone size: NA
D gene: NA
V gene: TRBV29-1

CDR3 protein: CASSTRTVNTEAFF
CDR3 DNA: TGTGCCAGCAGTACCAGGACAGTTAACACTGAAGCTTTCTTT
J gene: TRBJ1-1
clone size: NA
D gene: NA
V gene: TRBV2

CDR3 protein: CASSRRGETQYF
CDR3 DNA: TGTGCCAGCAGCCGCCGGGGAGAGACCCAGTACTTC
J gene: TRBJ2-5
clone size: NA
D gene: NA
V gene: TRBV7-2

CDR3 protein: CASSFRVSTEAFF
CDR3 DNA: TGTGCCAGCAGTTTCCGGGTGTCGACTGAAGCTTTCTTT
J gene: TRBJ1-1
clone size: NA
D gene: NA
V gene: TRBV27

CDR3 protein: CSARRTDTQYF
CDR3 DNA: TGCAGTGCTCGCCGCACAGATACGCAGTATTTT
J gene: TRBJ2-3
clone size: NA
D gene: NA
V gene: TRBV20-1

CDR3 protein: CASSLILAGDGEQFF
CDR3 DNA: TGCGCCAGCAGCTTGATACTAGCGGGGGATGGTGAGCAGTTCTTC
J gene: TRBJ2-1
clone size: NA
D gene: TRBD2
V gene: TRBV5-1

CDR3 protein: CASSSPWEGGPGTGELFF
CDR3 DNA: TGTGCCAGCAGCTCCCCGTGGGAGGGAGGGCCCGGCACCGGGGAGCTGTTTTTT
J gene: TRBJ2-2
clone size: NA
D gene: TRBD2
V gene: TRBV7-3

CDR3 protein: CASSSKTFTGELFF
CDR3 DNA: TGTGCCAGCAGCTCGAAAACTTTCACCGGGGAGCTGTTTTTT
J gene: TRBJ2-2
clone size: NA
D gene: NA
V gene: TRBV7-6

CDR3 protein: CSVQAGANVLTF
CDR3 DNA: TGCAGCGTTCAGGCTGGGGCCAACGTCCTGACTTTC
J gene: TRBJ2-6
clone size: NA
D gene: NA
V gene: TRBV29-1

CDR3 protein: CATLVEIRDQRGYTF
CDR3 DNA: TGTGCCACACTCGTCGAGATCCGGGACCAACGGGGCTACACCTTC
J gene: TRBJ1-2
clone size: NA
D gene: NA
V gene: TRBV6-5

CDR3 protein: CSATRNEQFF
CDR3 DNA: TGCAGTGCAACGAGGAATGAGCAGTTCTTC
J gene: TRBJ2-1
clone size: NA
D gene: NA
V gene: TRBV20-1

CDR3 protein: CASSLVGQSNIQYF
CDR3 DNA: TGTGCCAGCAGCTTAGTAGGACAGTCAAACATTCAGTACTTC
J gene: TRBJ2-4
clone size: NA
D gene: NA
V gene: TRBV11-3

CDR3 protein: CSVSTGYHYEQYF
CDR3 DNA: TGCAGCGTTTCTACCGGATACCACTACGAGCAGTACTTC
J gene: TRBJ2-7
clone size: NA
D gene: NA
V gene: TRBV29-1

CDR3 protein: CASSLNRGTGLDEKLFF
CDR3 DNA: TGTGCCAGCAGCTTAAACCGGGGGACAGGGCTGGATGAAAAACTGTTTTTT
J gene: TRBJ1-4
clone size: NA
D gene: TRBD1
V gene: TRBV11-2

CDR3 protein: CASSMGTNYEQYF
CDR3 DNA: TGTGCCAGTAGTATGGGGACTAACTACGAGCAGTACTTC
J gene: TRBJ2-7
clone size: NA
D gene: TRBD2
V gene: TRBV19

CDR3 protein: CASSVDDGDEQYF
CDR3 DNA: TGTGCCAGCAGCGTAGATGACGGGGACGAGCAGTACTTC
J gene: TRBJ2-7
clone size: few
D gene: NA
V gene: TRBV9

CDR3 protein: CASTRLGLNTEAFF
CDR3 DNA: TGTGCCAGCACCCGTCTCGGGTTGAACACTGAAGCTTTCTTT
J gene: TRBJ1-1
clone size: NA
D gene: NA
V gene: TRBV2

CDR3 protein: CASLSRTGQTNEKLFF
CDR3 DNA: TGCGCCAGCCTCTCCCGGACAGGGCAAACTAATGAAAAACTGTTTTTT
J gene: TRBJ1-4
clone size: NA
D gene: TRBD1
V gene: TRBV10-1